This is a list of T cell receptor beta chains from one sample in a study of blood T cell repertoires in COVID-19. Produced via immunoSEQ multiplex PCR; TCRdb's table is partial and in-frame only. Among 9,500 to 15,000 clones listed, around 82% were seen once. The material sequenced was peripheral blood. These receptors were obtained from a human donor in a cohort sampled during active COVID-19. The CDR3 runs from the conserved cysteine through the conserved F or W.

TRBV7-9 CASNRGGETQYF
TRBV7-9 CASSVDRNSPLHF
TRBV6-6 CASSYGRVAGYTF
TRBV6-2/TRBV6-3 CASSYLAYTQYF
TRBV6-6 CASSSRSGAIYGYTF
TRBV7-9 CASSLLGQGGEKLFF
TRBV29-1 CSVATSYNSPLHF
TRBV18 CASSPLGTDYGYTF
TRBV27 CASSLALRTEAFF
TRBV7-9 CATQQPGTAKDSPLHF
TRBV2 CASKGREGGNQPQHF
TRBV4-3 CASSQDLGGPLSPLHF
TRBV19 CASSPRGQGRRSFF
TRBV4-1 CASSLSKVASGDLAKNIQYF
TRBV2 CASSGIAGILDEQFF